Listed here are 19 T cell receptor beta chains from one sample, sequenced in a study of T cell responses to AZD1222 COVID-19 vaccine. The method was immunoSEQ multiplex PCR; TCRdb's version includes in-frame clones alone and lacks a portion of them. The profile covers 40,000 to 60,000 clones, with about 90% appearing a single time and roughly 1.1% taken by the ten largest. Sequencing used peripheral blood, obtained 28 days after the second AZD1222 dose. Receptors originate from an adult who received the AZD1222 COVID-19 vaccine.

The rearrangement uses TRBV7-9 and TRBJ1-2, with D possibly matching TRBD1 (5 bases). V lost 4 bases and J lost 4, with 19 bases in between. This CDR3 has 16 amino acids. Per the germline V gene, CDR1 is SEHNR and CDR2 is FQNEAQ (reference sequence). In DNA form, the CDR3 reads TGTGCCAGCAGCTCCCAATACCAGGGTCTGGGCTATGGCTACACCTTC. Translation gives CASSSQYQGLGYGYTF.

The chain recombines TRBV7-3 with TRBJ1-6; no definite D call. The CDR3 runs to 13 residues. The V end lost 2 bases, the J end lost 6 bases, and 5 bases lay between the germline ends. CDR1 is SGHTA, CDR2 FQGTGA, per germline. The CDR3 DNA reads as TGTGCCAGCAGCTTACGGCGTAATTCACCCCTCCACTTT. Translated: CASSLRRNSPLHF.

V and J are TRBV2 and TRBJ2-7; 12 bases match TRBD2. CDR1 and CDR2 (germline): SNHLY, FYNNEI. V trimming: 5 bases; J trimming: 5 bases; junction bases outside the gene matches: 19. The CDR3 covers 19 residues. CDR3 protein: CASSSPWGDSRLAGDEQYF. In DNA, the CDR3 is TGTGCCAGCAGTTCCCCCTGGGGTGACAGTCGACTAGCGGGAGACGAGCAGTACTTC.

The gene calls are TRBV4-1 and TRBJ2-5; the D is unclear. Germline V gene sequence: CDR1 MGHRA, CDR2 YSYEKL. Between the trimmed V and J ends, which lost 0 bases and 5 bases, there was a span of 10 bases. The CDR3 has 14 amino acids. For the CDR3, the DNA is TGCGCCAGCAGCCAAGAAAACTATGCCGAGACCCAGTACTTC. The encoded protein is CASSQENYAETQYF.

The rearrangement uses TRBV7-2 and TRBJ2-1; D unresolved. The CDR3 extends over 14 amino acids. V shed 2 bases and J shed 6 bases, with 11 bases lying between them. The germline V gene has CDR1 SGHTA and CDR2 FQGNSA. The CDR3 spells CASSLIQPGNEQFF. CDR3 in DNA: TGTGCCAGCAGCTTAATCCAACCGGGCAATGAGCAGTTCTTC.

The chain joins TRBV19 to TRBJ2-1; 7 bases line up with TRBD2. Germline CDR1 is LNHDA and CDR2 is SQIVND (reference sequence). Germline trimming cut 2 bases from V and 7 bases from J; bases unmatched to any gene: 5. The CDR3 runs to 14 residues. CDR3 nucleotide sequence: TGTGCCAGTAGTATAACGGGAGGTTCGAATGAGCAGTTCTTC. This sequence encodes CASSITGGSNEQFF.

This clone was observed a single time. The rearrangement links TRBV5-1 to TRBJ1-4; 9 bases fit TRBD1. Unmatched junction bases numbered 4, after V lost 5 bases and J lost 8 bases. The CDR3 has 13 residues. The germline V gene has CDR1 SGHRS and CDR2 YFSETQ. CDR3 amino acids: CASRGQGQEKLFF. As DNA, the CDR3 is TGCGCCAGCAGAGGACAGGGGCAGGAAAAACTGTTTTTT.

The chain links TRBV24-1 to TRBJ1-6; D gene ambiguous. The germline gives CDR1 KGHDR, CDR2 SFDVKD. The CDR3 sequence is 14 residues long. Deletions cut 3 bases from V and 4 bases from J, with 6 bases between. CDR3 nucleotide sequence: TGTGCCACCAGTGATGGTCAGTATAATTCACCCCTCCACTTT. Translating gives CATSDGQYNSPLHF.

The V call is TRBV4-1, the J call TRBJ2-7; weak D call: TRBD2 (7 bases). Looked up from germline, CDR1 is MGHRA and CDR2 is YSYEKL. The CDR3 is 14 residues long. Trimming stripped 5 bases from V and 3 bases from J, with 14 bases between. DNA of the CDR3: TGCGCCAGCAGCGTCCGGGGGGCCAACTACGAGCAGTACTTC. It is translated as CASSVRGANYEQYF.

The CDR3 DNA sequence: TGTGCCAGTAGTATGAGGACGATAGCGGGAGATCCCCACGAGCAGTACTTC. It encodes CASSMRTIAGDPHEQYF. The chain combines TRBV19 with TRBJ2-7; 9 bases map to TRBD2. The CDR3 covers 17 residues. V trimming: 3 bases; J trimming: 5 bases; junction bases outside the gene matches: 14. Germline CDR1 LNHDA, CDR2 SQIVND (reference sequence). Filled out from reference TRBV19 and TRBJ2-7, the complete variable domain reads DGGITQSPKYLFRKEGQNVTLSCEQNLNHDAMYWYRQDPGQGLRLIYYSQIVNDFQKGDIAEGYSVSREKKESFPLTVTSAQKNPTAFYLCASSMRTIAGDPHEQYFGPGTRLTVT.

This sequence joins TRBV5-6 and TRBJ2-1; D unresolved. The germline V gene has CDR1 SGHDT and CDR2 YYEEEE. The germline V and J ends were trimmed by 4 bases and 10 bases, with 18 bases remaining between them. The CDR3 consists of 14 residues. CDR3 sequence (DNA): TGTGCCAGCAGCCCTCTAAGGACGGCCGGGGAGCAGTTCTTC. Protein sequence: CASSPLRTAGEQFF.

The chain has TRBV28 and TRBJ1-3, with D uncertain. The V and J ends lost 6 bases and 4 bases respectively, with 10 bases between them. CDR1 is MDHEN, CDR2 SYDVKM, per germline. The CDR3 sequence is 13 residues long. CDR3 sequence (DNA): TGTGCCAGCAGCCCGGCGGGGGGAAACACCATATATTTT. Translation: CASSPAGGNTIYF.

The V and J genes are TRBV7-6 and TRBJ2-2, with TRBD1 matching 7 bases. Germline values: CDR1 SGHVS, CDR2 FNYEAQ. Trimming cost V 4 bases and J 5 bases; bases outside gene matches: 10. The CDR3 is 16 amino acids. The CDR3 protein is CASSSDRDVRTGELFF. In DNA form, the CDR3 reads TGTGCCAGCAGCTCAGACAGGGATGTTAGGACCGGGGAGCTGTTTTTT.

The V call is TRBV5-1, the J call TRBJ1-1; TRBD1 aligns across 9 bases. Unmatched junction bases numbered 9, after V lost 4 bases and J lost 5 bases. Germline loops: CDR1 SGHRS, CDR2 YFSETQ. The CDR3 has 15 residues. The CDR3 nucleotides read TGCGCCAGCAGCGTCGACAGGGGGACGGGGACTGAAGCTTTCTTT. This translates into CASSVDRGTGTEAFF.

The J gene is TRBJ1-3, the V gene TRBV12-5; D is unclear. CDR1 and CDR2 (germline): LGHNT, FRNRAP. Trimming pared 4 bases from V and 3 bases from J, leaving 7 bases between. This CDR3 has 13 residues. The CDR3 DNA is TGTGCTAGTGGTTACGGTAGTGGAAACACCATATATTTT. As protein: CASGYGSGNTIYF.

CDR3 DNA: TGCGCCAGCAGCCAAACCGTAGCGGGAGGGCTAACAGATACGCAGTATTTT. It codes for CASSQTVAGGLTDTQYF. J is TRBJ2-3 and V is TRBV4-1; 11 bases align to TRBD2. Germline CDR1 reads MGHRA; CDR2 reads YSYEKL. The CDR3 runs 17 residues. V lost 2 bases to trimming and J lost 3 bases; unmatched junction nucleotides: 7.

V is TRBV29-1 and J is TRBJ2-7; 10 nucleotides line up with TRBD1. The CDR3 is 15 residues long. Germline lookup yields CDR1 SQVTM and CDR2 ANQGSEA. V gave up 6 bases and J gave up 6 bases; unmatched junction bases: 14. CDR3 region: CSVCTPGTGVCEQYF. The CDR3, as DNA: TGCAGCGTCTGCACCCCCGGGACAGGGGTCTGCGAGCAGTACTTC.

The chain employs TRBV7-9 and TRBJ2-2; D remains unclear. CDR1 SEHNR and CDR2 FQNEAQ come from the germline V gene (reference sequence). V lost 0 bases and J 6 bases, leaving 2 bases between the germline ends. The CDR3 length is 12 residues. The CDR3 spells CASSLAPGELFF. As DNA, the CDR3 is TGTGCCAGCAGCTTAGCCCCCGGGGAGCTGTTTTTT. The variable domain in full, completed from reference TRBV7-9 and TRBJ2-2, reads DTGVSQNPRHKITKRGQNVTFRCDPISEHNRLYWYRQTLGQGPEFLTYFQNEAQLEKSRLLSDRFSAERPKGSFSTLEIQRTEQGDSAMYLCASSLAPGELFFGEGSRLTVL.

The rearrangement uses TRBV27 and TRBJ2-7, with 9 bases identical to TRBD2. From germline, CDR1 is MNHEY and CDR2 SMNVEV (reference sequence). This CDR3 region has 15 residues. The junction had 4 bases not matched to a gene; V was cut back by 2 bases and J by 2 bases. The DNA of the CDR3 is TGTGCCAGCAGTTTAACTCTAGCGGGACCCTACGAGCAGTACTTC. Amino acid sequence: CASSLTLAGPYEQYF.